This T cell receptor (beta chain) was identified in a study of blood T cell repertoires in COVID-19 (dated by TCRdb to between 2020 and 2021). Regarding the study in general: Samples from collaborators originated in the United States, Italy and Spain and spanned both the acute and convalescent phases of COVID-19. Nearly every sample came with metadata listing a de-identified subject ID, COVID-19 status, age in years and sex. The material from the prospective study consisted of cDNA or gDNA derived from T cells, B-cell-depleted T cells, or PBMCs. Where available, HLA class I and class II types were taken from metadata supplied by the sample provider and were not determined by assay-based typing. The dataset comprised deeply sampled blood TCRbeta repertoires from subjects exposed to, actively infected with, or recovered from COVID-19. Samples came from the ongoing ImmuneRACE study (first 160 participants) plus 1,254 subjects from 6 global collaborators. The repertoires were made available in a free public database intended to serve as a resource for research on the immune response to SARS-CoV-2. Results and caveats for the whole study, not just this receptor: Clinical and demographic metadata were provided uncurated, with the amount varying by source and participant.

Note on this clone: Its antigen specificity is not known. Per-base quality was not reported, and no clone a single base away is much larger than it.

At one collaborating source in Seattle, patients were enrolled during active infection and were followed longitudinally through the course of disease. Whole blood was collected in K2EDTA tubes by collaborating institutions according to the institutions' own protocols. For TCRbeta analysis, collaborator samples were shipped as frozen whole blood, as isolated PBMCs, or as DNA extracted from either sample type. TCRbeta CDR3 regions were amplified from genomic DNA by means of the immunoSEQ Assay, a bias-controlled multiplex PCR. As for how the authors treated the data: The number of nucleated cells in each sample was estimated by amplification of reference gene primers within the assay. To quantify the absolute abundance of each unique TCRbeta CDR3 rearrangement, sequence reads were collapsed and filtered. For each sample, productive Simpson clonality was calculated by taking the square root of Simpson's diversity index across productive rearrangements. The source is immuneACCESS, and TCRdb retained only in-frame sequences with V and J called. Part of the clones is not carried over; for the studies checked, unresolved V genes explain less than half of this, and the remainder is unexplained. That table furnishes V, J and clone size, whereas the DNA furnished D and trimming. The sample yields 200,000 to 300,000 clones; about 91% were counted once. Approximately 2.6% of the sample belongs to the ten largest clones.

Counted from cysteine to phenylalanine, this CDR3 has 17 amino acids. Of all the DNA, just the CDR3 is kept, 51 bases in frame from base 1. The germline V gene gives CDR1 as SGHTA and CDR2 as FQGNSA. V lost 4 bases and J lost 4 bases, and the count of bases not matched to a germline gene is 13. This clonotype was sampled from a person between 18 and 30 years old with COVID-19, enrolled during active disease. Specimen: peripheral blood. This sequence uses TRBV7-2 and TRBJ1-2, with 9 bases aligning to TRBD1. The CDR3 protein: CASSSTIPGTGIYGYTF. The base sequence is TGTGCCAGCAGCTCCACGATACCCGGGACAGGGATCTATGGCTACACCTTC.